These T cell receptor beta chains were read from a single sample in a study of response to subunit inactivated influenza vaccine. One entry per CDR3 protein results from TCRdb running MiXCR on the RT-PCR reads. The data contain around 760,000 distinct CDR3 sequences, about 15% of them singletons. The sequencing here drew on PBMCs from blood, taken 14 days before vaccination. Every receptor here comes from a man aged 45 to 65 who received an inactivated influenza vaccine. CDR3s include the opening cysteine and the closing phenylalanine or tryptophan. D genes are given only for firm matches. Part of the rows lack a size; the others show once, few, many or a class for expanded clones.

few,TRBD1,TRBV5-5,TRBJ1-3,CASSLDAGGRSGNTIYF,TGTGCCAGCAGCTTGGATGCAGGGGGGAGGTCTGGAAACACCATATATTTT
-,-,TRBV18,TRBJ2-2,CASSPKDTNTGELFF,TGTGCCAGCTCACCGAAGGACACGAACACCGGGGAGCTGTTTTTT
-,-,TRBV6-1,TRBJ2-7,CASRARGPVYEQYF,TGTGCCAGCAGGGCACGAGGCCCGGTCTACGAGCAGTACTTC
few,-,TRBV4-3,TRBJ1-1,CASSPQRAWDTEAFF,TGCGCCAGCAGCCCCCAGCGGGCTTGGGACACTGAAGCTTTCTTT
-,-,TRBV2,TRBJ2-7,CASSGGGNYEQYF,TGTGCCAGCAGCGGAGGGGGAAACTACGAGCAGTACTTC
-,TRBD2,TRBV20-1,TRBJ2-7,CSARDRLAEGYEQYF,TGCAGTGCTAGAGACAGACTAGCGGAGGGGTACGAGCAGTACTTC
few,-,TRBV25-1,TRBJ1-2,CASDMGGNYGYTF,TGTGCCAGTGACATGGGAGGGAACTATGGCTACACCTTC
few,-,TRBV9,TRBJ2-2,CASSVLQGNTGELFF,TGTGCCAGCAGCGTCCTACAGGGGAACACCGGGGAGCTGTTTTTT
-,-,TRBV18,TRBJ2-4,CASSPPQGTFAGNIQYF,TGTGCCAGCTCACCACCCCAAGGGACATTCGCGGGGAACATTCAGTACTTC
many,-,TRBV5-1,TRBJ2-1,CASSLEAASYNEQFF,TGCGCCAGCAGCTTGGAAGCGGCCTCCTACAATGAGCAGTTCTTC
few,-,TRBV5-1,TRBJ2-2,CASSTTGTPSTGELFF,TGCGCCAGCAGCACCACCGGGACCCCTTCTACCGGGGAGCTGTTTTTT
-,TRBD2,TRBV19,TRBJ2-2,CASKSPLSSGANTGELFF,TGTGCCAGTAAATCCCCCCTTTCTAGCGGGGCGAACACCGGGGAGCTGTTTTTT
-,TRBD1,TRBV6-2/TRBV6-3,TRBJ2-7,CASSYLVTGTGDYEQYF,TGTGCCAGCAGTTATCTTGTGACCGGGACAGGGGACTACGAGCAGTACTTC
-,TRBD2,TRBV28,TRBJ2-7,CASSLGGGFGGEQYF,TGTGCCAGCAGTTTGGGCGGGGGATTTGGGGGCGAGCAGTACTTC
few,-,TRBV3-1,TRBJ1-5,CASSGTNYGQPQHF,TGTGCCAGCAGCGGGACAAACTATGGCCAGCCCCAGCATTTT
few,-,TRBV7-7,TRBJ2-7,CASSLGDEGGSEQYF,TGTGCTAGCAGCTTAGGGGACGAAGGGGGATCGGAGCAGTACTTC
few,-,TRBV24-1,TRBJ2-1,CATSDLTGPSPYNEQFF,TGTGCCACCAGTGATTTAACGGGCCCGAGTCCCTACAATGAGCAGTTCTTC
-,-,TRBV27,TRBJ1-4,CASSSGTHEKLFF,TGTGCCAGCAGTTCGGGAACGCATGAAAAACTGTTTTTT
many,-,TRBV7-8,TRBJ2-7,CASSLPGTGIYEQYF,TGTGCCAGCAGCTTGCCCGGAACCGGGATCTACGAGCAGTACTTC
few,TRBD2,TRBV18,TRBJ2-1,CASSLLSGRTGNEQFF,TGTGCCAGCTCACTCCTTAGCGGGAGGACCGGGAATGAGCAGTTCTTC
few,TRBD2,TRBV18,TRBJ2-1,CASSPPGSGSYEQFF,TGTGCCAGCTCACCACCGGGTAGCGGGAGCTATGAGCAGTTCTTC
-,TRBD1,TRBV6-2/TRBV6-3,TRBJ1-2,CASSFGQGRSTF,TGTGCCAGCAGTTTCGGACAGGGGAGGTCCACCTTC
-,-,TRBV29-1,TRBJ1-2,CSVLTPPDGYTF,TGCAGCGTTCTAACACCCCCGGATGGCTACACCTTC
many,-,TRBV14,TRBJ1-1,CASSQDRNTEAFF,TGTGCCAGCAGCCAAGACAGGAACACTGAAGCTTTCTTT
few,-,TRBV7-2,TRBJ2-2,CASSFPPSGELFF,TGTGCCAGCAGCTTCCCGCCCTCCGGGGAGCTGTTTTTT
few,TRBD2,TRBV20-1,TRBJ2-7,CSAEREGYEQYF,TGCAGTGCGGAGCGGGAGGGCTACGAGCAGTACTTC
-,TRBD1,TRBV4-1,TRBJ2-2,CASSPRGQVDTGELFF,TGCGCCAGCAGCCCCAGGGGGCAGGTTGACACCGGGGAGCTGTTTTTT
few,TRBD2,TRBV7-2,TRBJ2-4,CASSPPGGSKNIQYF,TGTGCCAGCAGCCCCCCCGGGGGGAGCAAAAACATTCAGTACTTC
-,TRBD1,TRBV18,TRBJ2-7,CASSPPMRQGNEQYF,TGTGCCAGCTCACCACCGATGAGACAGGGTAACGAGCAGTACTTC
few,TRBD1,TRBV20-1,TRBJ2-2,CSARDAGQGNTGELFF,TGCAGTGCTAGAGATGCGGGACAGGGGAACACCGGGGAGCTGTTTTTT
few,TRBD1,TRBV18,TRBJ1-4,CASSPPPDRGRPNEKLFF,TGTGCCAGCTCACCGCCCCCGGACAGGGGGAGGCCTAATGAAAAACTGTTTTTT
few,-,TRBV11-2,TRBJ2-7,CASSEIGFSYEQYF,TGTGCCAGCAGCGAAATAGGATTTTCGTACGAGCAGTACTTC
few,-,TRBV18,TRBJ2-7,CASSLAEDEQYF,TGTGCCAGCTCACTCGCCGAGGACGAGCAGTACTTC
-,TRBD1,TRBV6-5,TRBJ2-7,CASSYGRTGPWYEQYF,TGTGCCAGCAGTTACGGAAGGACAGGGCCGTGGTACGAGCAGTACTTC
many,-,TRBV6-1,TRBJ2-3,CASMKEKAFSTDTQYF,TGTGCCAGCATGAAAGAGAAAGCATTCAGCACAGATACGCAGTATTTT
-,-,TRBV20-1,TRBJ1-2,CSAVILEGYGYTF,TGCAGTGCCGTAATCTTGGAAGGCTATGGCTACACCTTC
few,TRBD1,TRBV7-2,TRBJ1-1,CASSGTTGSVRAFF,TGTGCCAGCAGCGGCACGACAGGGTCGGTGAGAGCTTTCTTT
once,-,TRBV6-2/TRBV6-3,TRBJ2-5,CASSQSSETQYF,TGTGCCAGCAGCCAGTCGTCGGAGACCCAGTACTTC
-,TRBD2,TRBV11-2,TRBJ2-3,CASSSTSGGIRIHF,TGTGCCAGCAGCTCCACTAGCGGGGGGATCCGAATACATTTT
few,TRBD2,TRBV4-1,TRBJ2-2,CASSQHELAGTGELFF,TGCGCCAGCAGCCAACATGAACTAGCGGGAACCGGGGAGCTGTTTTTT
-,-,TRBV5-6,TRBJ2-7,CASSLSRDFSYEQYF,TGTGCCAGCAGCTTAAGTAGGGACTTCTCCTACGAGCAGTACTTC
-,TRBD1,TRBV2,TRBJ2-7,CASRGQGRSYEQYF,TGTGCCAGCAGAGGACAGGGGAGATCCTACGAGCAGTACTTC
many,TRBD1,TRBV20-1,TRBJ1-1,CSARAPGTGNTEAFF,TGCAGTGCTAGAGCACCCGGGACAGGTAACACTGAAGCTTTCTTT
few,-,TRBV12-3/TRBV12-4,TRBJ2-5,CASRVAERGETQYF,TGTGCCAGCAGGGTGGCAGAGCGAGGGGAGACCCAGTACTTC
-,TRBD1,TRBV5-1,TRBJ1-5,CASSHTPLADRAQPQHF,TGCGCCAGCAGCCATACCCCTTTAGCGGACAGGGCCCAGCCCCAGCATTTT
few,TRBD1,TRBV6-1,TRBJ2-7,CASRWGQKPSYEQYF,TGTGCCAGCAGATGGGGACAGAAACCCTCCTACGAGCAGTACTTC